This TCR beta chain was recorded in a study of shared clonotypes between healthy human individuals. Study background: For every donor, three CD4 naive, three CD4 memory, two CD8 naive and one CD8 memory plates were used.

Selected positively for CCR7 and CD45RO-negative, naive CD8 cells excluded terminally differentiated effector memory CD45RA+ cells. Here immunoSEQ multiplex PCR was the method, and the copy in TCRdb shows in-frame clones only, minus some. Among hundreds of thousands of clones listed, 95% to 98% were seen once. CDR3 length: 13 residues. Looked up from germline, CDR1 is MDHEN and CDR2 is SYDVKM. V shed 6 bases, J shed 7 bases, and the junction held 8 bases outside the gene matches. Sample: naive CD8+ T cells sorted from blood. The sequence came from a man in his thirties or forties in good health. The chain links TRBV28 to TRBJ1-1, with TRBD1 identical over 7 bases. The CDR3 sequence is CASRIIRGNEAFF. CDR3 in DNA: TGTGCCAGCAGGATCATCAGGGGGAATGAAGCTTTCTTT.